This is a list of T cell receptor beta chains from one sample in a study of blood T cells in healthy people across ages. Via MiXCR, TCRdb re-called the 5' RACE reads, giving one row per CDR3 protein. The sample yields about 640,000 distinct CDR3 sequences, roughly three fifths seen once. Material for sequencing was blood. These receptor sequences come from a man in his fifties or sixties in good health. The CDR3 runs from the conserved cysteine through the conserved F or W. D genes are given only for firm matches. Clone size, where shown, is once, few, many, or a class for clones that have expanded.

>TRBD1|15|.|TRBV4-2|TRBJ1-5
TGTGCCAGCAGCCAGACAGGGGATAGCAATCAGCCCCAGCATTTT
CASSQTGDSNQPQHF
>.|13|few|TRBV2|TRBJ2-7
TGTGCCAGCAGTGATGGCAACTCCTACGAGCAGTACTTC
CASSDGNSYEQYF
>TRBD2|16|.|TRBV28|TRBJ2-1
TGTGCCAGCAGTCCAGGGACTAGCGGATACTACAATGAGCAGTTCTTC
CASSPGTSGYYNEQFF
>.|15|once|TRBV27|TRBJ1-1
TGTGCCAGCAGTTTCTTCGGACGGGCTAACACTGAAGCTTTCTTT
CASSFFGRANTEAFF
>.|13|few|TRBV6-6|TRBJ2-7
TGTGCCAGCAGGGGCGACGGAGGCTACGAGCAGTACTTC
CASRGDGGYEQYF
>.|15|.|TRBV6-2/TRBV6-3|TRBJ2-3
TGTGCCAGCAGTTATGGAAACCGACTCGCAGATACGCAGTATTTT
CASSYGNRLADTQYF
>.|17|.|TRBV20-1|TRBJ1-5
TGCAGTGCTACGGCCCCACGCGGGCAGTCCCTCGAGCAGCCCCAGCATTTT
CSATAPRGQSLEQPQHF
>.|14|few|TRBV25-1|TRBJ2-5
TGTGCCAGCAGTGACCGGGAGTTTGGAGAGACCCAGTACTTC
CASSDREFGETQYF
>.|13|few|TRBV12-3/TRBV12-4|TRBJ2-1
TGTGCCAGCAGTAAAGGAATGAGGAATGAGCAGTTCTTC
CASSKGMRNEQFF
>TRBD2|15|few|TRBV7-2|TRBJ2-5
TGTGCCAGCAGCTTCGTTCGGGGGGTTGGGGAGACCCAGTACTTC
CASSFVRGVGETQYF
>TRBD2|16|.|TRBV6-6|TRBJ2-3
TGTGCCAGCAGTTCTAGCGGGGGCACTCGCACAGATACGCAGTATTTT
CASSSSGGTRTDTQYF
>TRBD2|14|once|TRBV20-1|TRBJ2-3
TGCAGTGCCCCGACTAGCGGGGCCACAGATACGCAGTATTTT
CSAPTSGATDTQYF
>.|14|.|TRBV5-1|TRBJ1-1
TGCGCCAGCAGCACCGTGGGGGATTCCACTGAAGCTTTCTTT
CASSTVGDSTEAFF
>TRBD1|14|.|TRBV7-9|TRBJ1-2
TGTGCCAGCAGCTTAGGTGGACAGGGACATGGCTACACCTTC
CASSLGGQGHGYTF